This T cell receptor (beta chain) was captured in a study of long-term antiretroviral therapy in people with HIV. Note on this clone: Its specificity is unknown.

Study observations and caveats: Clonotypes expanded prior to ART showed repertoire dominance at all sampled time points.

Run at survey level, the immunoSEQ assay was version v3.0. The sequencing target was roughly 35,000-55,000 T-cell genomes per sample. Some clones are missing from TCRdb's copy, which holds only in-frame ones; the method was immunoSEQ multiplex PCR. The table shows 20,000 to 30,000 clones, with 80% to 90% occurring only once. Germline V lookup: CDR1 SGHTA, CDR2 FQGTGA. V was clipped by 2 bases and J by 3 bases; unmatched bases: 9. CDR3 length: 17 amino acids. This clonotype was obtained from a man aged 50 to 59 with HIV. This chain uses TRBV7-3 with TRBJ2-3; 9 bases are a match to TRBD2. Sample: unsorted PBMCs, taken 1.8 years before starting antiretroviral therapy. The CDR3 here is CASSLGRGGRATDTQYF. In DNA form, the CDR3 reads TGTGCCAGCAGCTTAGGTCGCGGCGGGAGGGCTACAGATACGCAGTATTTT.